This TCR beta chain was identified in a study of glioma-infiltrating T cells. Study as a whole: Glioma patients had dexamethasone for six or fewer days before surgery.

Per germline, CDR1 SGHAT and CDR2 FQNNGV. V was pared by 0 bases and J by 2 bases, with 14 bases between. CDR3 length: 16 residues. Amplification of TCR alpha and beta CDR3 regions from RNA used iRepertoire nested multiplex PCR. MiXCR was run by TCRdb on the multiplex PCR reads, yielding one entry per CDR3 protein. The sample yields approximately 400,000 distinct CDR3 sequences, less than 50% seen once. Concerning this clonotype itself: Its target is not known.

Broader study findings: Only very few CDR3 sequences appeared in both tissue and blood.

Sample: glioma tissue, nonneoplastic brain tissue, or PBMCs (not recorded which). This chain connects TRBV11-2 to TRBJ2-7; D may be TRBD2 (5 bases). The clonotype comes from a human donor with low-grade glioma or glioblastoma, undergoing nonglioma brain surgery, or in good health (not recorded which). Here the CDR3 reads CASSLDEWRKTYEQYF. For the CDR3, the DNA is TGTGCCAGCAGCTTAGATGAATGGAGGAAGACCTACGAGCAGTACTTC.